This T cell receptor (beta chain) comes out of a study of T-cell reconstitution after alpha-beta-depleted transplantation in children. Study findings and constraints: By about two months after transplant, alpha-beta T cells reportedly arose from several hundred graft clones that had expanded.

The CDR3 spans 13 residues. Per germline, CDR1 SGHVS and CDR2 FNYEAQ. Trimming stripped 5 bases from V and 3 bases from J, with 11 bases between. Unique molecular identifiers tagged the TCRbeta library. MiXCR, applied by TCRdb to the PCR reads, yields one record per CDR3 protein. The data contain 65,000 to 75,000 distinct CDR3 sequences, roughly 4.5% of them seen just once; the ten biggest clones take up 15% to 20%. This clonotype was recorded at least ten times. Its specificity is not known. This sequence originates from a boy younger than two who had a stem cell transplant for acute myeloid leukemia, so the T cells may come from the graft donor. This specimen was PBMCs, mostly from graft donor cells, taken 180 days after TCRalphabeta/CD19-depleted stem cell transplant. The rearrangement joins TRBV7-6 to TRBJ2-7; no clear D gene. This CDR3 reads CASSPNPGYEQYF. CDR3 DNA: TGTGCCAGCAGCCCGAACCCGGGCTACGAGCAGTACTTC.